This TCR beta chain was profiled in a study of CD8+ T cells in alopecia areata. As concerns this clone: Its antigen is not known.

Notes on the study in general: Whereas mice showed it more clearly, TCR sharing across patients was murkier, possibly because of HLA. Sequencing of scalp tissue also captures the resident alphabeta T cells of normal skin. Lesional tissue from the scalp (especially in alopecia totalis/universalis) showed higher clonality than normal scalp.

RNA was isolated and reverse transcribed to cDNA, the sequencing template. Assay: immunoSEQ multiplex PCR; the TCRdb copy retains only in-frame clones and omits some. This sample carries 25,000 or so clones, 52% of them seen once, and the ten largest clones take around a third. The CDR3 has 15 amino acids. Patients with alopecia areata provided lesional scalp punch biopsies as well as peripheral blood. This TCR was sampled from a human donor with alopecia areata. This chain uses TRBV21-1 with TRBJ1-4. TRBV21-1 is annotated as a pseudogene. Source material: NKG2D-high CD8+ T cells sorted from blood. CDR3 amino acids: CASSRRDCNNEKLFF. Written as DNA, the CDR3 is TGTGCCAGCAGCCGCCGGGACTGCAATAATGAAAAACTGTTTTTT.